The 6 T cell receptor beta chains given below trace back to one sample, sequenced in a study of T cell repertoires in cytomegalovirus infection. The antigens of these receptors remain unknown. One entry per CDR3 protein, called by TCRdb with MiXCR from the reads. The sample comprises approximately 500,000 distinct CDR3 sequences, about 33% of which are singletons, and roughly 17% rests with the top ten. The source material was cultured PBMCs, sampled from culture after CMV antigen stimulation. The receptors derive from a human donor in good health (CMV status not recorded). Some clones in this sample may be carry-over from other donors' samples.

The CDR3 nucleotides read TGTGCCAGCAGTATACCCGGACAGATCGATGAGCAGTTCTTC. It translates to CASSIPGQIDEQFF. V gene TRBV12-3 or TRBV12-4 combines with J gene TRBJ2-1; D perhaps matches TRBD1 (6 bases). The CDR3 runs to 14 residues. The ends were cut back, 5 bases at V and 8 bases at J, with 16 bases in the middle.

The rearrangement uses TRBV12-5 and TRBJ2-7, with D perhaps TRBD2 (5 bases). The length of the CDR3 is 13 residues. V dropped 5 bases and J dropped 3 bases, with 11 bases sitting between them. Germline V gives CDR1 LGHNT, CDR2 FRNRAP. The CDR3 loop reads CASGMDWNYEQYF. In DNA form, the CDR3 reads TGTGCTAGTGGTATGGACTGGAACTACGAGCAGTACTTC. Combining the CDR3 with reference TRBV12-5 and TRBJ2-7 gives the whole variable domain DARVTQTPRHKVTEMGQEVTMRCQPILGHNTVFWYRQTMMQGLELLAYFRNRAPLDDSGMPKDRFSAEMPDATLATLKIQPSEPRDSAVYFCASGMDWNYEQYFGPGTRLTVT.

This clonotype was detected a few times. The chain joins TRBV4-1 to TRBJ2-1; 10 bases are shared with TRBD2. CDR1 is MGHRA and CDR2 is YSYEKL in the germline V gene. The CDR3 is made up of 17 amino acids. The trim removed 0 bases at V and 7 bases at J, leaving 9 bases unmatched. CDR3 loop: CASSQDRSTSGMNEQFF. The CDR3 DNA sequence: TGCGCCAGCAGCCAAGATAGAAGCACTAGCGGGATGAATGAGCAGTTCTTC.

This clonotype was picked up one time. The chain couples TRBV9 to TRBJ2-1; the match to TRBD2 covers 11 bases. Germline CDR1 is SGDLS and CDR2 is YYNGEE. The junction had 7 bases not matched to a gene; V was cut back by 4 bases and J by 7 bases. This CDR3 contains 15 residues. CDR3 bases: TGTGCCAGCAGCCCAAGAGGGACTAGCGGAAATGAGCAGTTCTTC. It specifies CASSPRGTSGNEQFF.

The genes are TRBV27 and TRBJ2-7, with a possible D match to TRBD2 (7 bases). The CDR3 has 14 residues. V lost 8 bases and J 3 bases, leaving 17 bases between the germline ends. Germline CDR1 reads MNHEY; CDR2 reads SMNVEV (reference sequence). The CDR3 loop reads CASGGGGSLYEQYF. The CDR3 nucleotides are TGTGCCAGCGGGGGGGGGGGCTCCCTCTACGAGCAGTACTTC.

This chain uses TRBV7-9 with TRBJ2-7; 9 nucleotides agree with TRBD1. Germline V gene sequence: CDR1 SEHNR, CDR2 FQNEAQ (reference sequence). V gave up 5 bases and J gave up 5 bases; unmatched junction bases: 4. The CDR3 spans 13 residues. CDR3 in DNA: TGTGCCAGCAGCCACCGGGACAGGGACGAGCAGTACTTC. It is translated as CASSHRDRDEQYF.